The 28 T cell receptor beta chains reported below all come from one sample, sequenced in a study of beta chain features in type 1 diabetes. The whole isolated RNA underwent reverse transcription, so sequencing captured expressed TCRB transcripts. Produced via immunoSEQ multiplex PCR; TCRdb's table is partial and in-frame only. The profile covers some 410,000 clones, with 9.5% to 12% appearing a single time and approximately 0.045% taken by the ten largest. Specimen: naive CD4+ T cells from blood. Source of these receptors: a woman aged 18-29 years in good health.

DNA for the CDR3: TGTGCCAGCTCACCGGGACAGGGGGAAAAACTGTTTTTT. It codes for CASSPGQGEKLFF. This sequence joins TRBV18 and TRBJ1-4; 10 bases line up with TRBD1. Germline V gene sequence: CDR1 KGHSH, CDR2 LQKENI. V was pared by 3 bases and J by 8 bases, with 0 bases of the junction left unmatched. The CDR3 is made up of 13 amino acids. The whole variable domain, filled in from reference TRBV18 and TRBJ1-4, reads NAGVMQNPRHLVRRRGQEARLRCSPMKGHSHVYWYRQLPEEGLKFMVYLQKENIIDESGMPKERFSAEFPKEGPSILRIQQVVRGDSAAYFCASSPGQGEKLFFGSGTQLSVL.

This clone was detected only a few times. The chain has TRBV14 and TRBJ1-1; unclear D gene. The CDR3 totals 11 residues. Germline-derived CDR1 and CDR2 are SGHDN and FVKESK. V was cut by 3 bases and J by 7 bases, with 6 bases left in between. CDR3 DNA sequence: TGTGCCAGCAGCCACCCTAGTGAAGCTTTCTTT. It translates to CASSHPSEAFF.

Only a few counts were recorded for this clone. The chain is built from TRBV11-2 and TRBJ2-5; D is unresolved. The ends were cut back, 5 bases at V and 4 bases at J, with 8 bases in the middle. This CDR3 has 12 residues. CDR1 is SGHAT and CDR2 is FQNNGV in the germline V gene. CDR3 in amino acids: CASSPAPETQYF. The CDR3, as DNA: TGTGCCAGCAGCCCCGCTCCAGAGACCCAGTACTTC.

The CDR3 DNA follows: TGTGCCAGCAGTTCCCGGGACAATGAGCAGTTCTTC. Translation: CASSSRDNEQFF. The rearrangement links TRBV6-5 to TRBJ2-1; D remains unclear. There are 12 residues in the CDR3. Germline lookup yields CDR1 MNHEY and CDR2 SVGAGI. V lost 4 bases, J lost 5 bases, and 6 bases lay in between.

This clone has more than one count but fewer than ten. V is TRBV4-2 and J is TRBJ2-1, with 8 bases aligning to TRBD2. Germline CDR1 is LGHNA and CDR2 is YNFKEQ. The CDR3 runs 20 residues. V shed 0 bases, J shed 7 bases, and the junction held 20 bases outside the gene matches. The CDR3 nucleotides are TGTGCCAGCAGCCAAGAAGCTGTCTCGGGGGGGCCCCGGAGTAGGAATGAGCAGTTCTTC. Translating it yields CASSQEAVSGGPRSRNEQFF.

V and J are TRBV7-2 and TRBJ2-4, with D possibly matching TRBD2 (5 bases). Trimming cost V 4 bases and J 3 bases, with 10 bases left between them. There are 14 residues in the CDR3. Germline CDR1 and CDR2: SGHTA and FQGNSA. The CDR3 loop reads CASSSQRDKNIQYF. The CDR3 DNA follows: TGTGCCAGCAGCTCGCAACGGGACAAAAACATTCAGTACTTC.

The CDR3 loop is CSVVRGGDEQYF. Here the CDR3 DNA reads TGCAGCGTTGTCAGGGGCGGGGACGAGCAGTACTTC. V usage is TRBV29-1 and J usage is TRBJ2-7; D may match TRBD1 or TRBD2 (6 bases each). Germline V gene data show CDR1 as SQVTM and CDR2 as ANQGSEA. V was shortened by 4 bases and J by 5 bases, with 12 bases between the two germline ends. This CDR3 has 12 residues.

This clone was counted only a few times. The rearrangement joins TRBV19 to TRBJ1-2, with a possible D match to TRBD1 (6 bases). This CDR3 has 14 amino acids. The ends were cut back, 9 bases at V and 5 bases at J, with 19 bases in the middle. Germline loops: CDR1 LNHDA, CDR2 SQIVND (reference sequence). Written as DNA, the CDR3 is TGTGCCAGCAAAAGGACAGTCCAATATTATGGCTACACCTTC. This encodes CASKRTVQYYGYTF.

This chain uses TRBV4-2 with TRBJ1-3; D gene unclear. The CDR3 spans 11 residues. CDR1 and CDR2 from the germline V gene are LGHNA and YNFKEQ. V was clipped by 5 bases and J by 7 bases, with 6 bases between them. The CDR3 DNA sequence: TGTGCCAGCAGCGTTGCTAACACCATATATTTT. Its translation is CASSVANTIYF.

This clone has a handful of counts. The chain couples TRBV4-3 to TRBJ1-5, with D uncertain. This CDR3 has 16 residues. Trimming removed 0 bases from V and 5 bases from J, with 14 bases in between. Germline-derived CDR1 and CDR2 are LGHNA and YSLEER. As DNA, the CDR3 is TGCGCCAGCAGCCAAGATCCGGGGTTTGGGGATCAGCCCCAGCATTTT. It encodes CASSQDPGFGDQPQHF.

This sequence joins TRBV4-1 and TRBJ2-7; no firm D call. The CDR3 is 14 amino acids. With 5 bases removed from V and 7 bases from J, the gap between germline ends came to 18 bases. CDR1 MGHRA and CDR2 YSYEKL come from the germline V gene. This CDR3 is CASSKLTSSGEQYV. The CDR3 region has the DNA TGCGCCAGCAGCAAATTGACCAGCTCGGGTGAGCAGTACGTC.

The chain's CDR3 is CASSQPPDRVWSNEQFF. The CDR3 coding sequence is TGTGCCAGCAGCCAGCCCCCGGACAGGGTGTGGAGCAATGAGCAGTTCTTC. This sequence joins TRBV7-9 and TRBJ2-1; 8 bases are a match to TRBD1. This CDR3 has 17 residues. Trimming at V came to 5 bases and at J to 6 bases, leaving 15 bases not matched to a gene. From germline, CDR1 is SEHNR and CDR2 FQNEAQ (reference sequence).

V and J are TRBV14 and TRBJ2-5, with TRBD1 as a possible D gene (6 bases). Germline CDR1 and CDR2: SGHDN and FVKESK. This CDR3 has 14 residues. Trimming took 2 bases from V and 3 from J, leaving 10 bases between them. The CDR3 sequence: CASSQTGFKETQYF. CDR3 bases: TGTGCCAGCAGCCAAACAGGGTTTAAAGAGACCCAGTACTTC.

The chain uses TRBV7-2 and TRBJ2-3; no firm D call. This CDR3 is built from 14 residues. The V end was cut by 1 base, the J end by 3 bases, with 8 bases between. CDR1 SGHTA and CDR2 FQGNSA come from the germline V gene. DNA for the CDR3: TGTGCCAGCAGCTTAGTTTCTGGTACAGATACGCAGTATTTT. As protein: CASSLVSGTDTQYF.

The chain links TRBV27 to TRBJ2-7; D is uncertain. The CDR3 runs 14 residues. Trimming left V 3 bases short and J 3 bases short, with 12 bases between. The germline gives CDR1 MNHEY, CDR2 SMNVEV (reference sequence). The CDR3 protein is CASSFTNRFYEQYV. CDR3 sequence (DNA): TGTGCCAGCAGTTTCACTAACAGATTCTACGAGCAGTACGTC.

The chain uses TRBV6-6 and TRBJ2-7; 8 nucleotides agree with TRBD1. Germline V lookup: CDR1 MNHNY, CDR2 SVGAGI (reference sequence). This CDR3 is 11 amino acids long. The trim removed 2 bases at V and 12 bases at J, leaving 3 bases unmatched. In DNA form, the CDR3 reads TGTGCCAGCAGTTACCCGGGACAGGCGTACTTC. Amino acid sequence: CASSYPGQAYF.

The V call is TRBV11-3, the J call TRBJ2-3; 7 positions match TRBD2. This CDR3 region has 17 residues. V dropped 5 bases and J dropped 1; count of bases not matched to a gene: 12. Germline values: CDR1 SGHNT, CDR2 YENEEA. CDR3: CASSAVKTSLGTDTQYF. The CDR3 coding sequence is TGTGCCAGCAGCGCCGTAAAGACTAGCTTGGGCACAGATACGCAGTATTTT.

The chain combines TRBV10-3 with TRBJ1-1; D gene unclear. Trimming left V 0 bases short and J 1 base short, with 6 bases between. Germline V gives CDR1 ENHRY, CDR2 SYGVKD. The CDR3 consists of 14 residues. CDR3 DNA: TGTGCCATCAGTGAGTCGTTCGCGAACACTGAAGCTTTCTTT. It specifies CAISESFANTEAFF.

This clone was observed a few times. The V gene is TRBV7-3, the J gene TRBJ2-5; D tentatively fits TRBD1 or TRBD2 (5 bases each). V lost 0 bases, J lost 8 bases, and 13 bases lay in between. Germline values: CDR1 SGHTA, CDR2 FQGTGA. This CDR3 has 14 residues. The CDR3 sequence is CASSLTEGQGTQYF. The CDR3, as DNA: TGTGCCAGCAGCTTAACCGAGGGTCAGGGAACCCAGTACTTC. Supplemented by reference TRBV7-3 and TRBJ2-5, the full variable domain reads GAGVSQTPSNKVTEKGKYVELRCDPISGHTALYWYRQSLGQGPEFLIYFQGTGAADDSGLPNDRFFAVRPEGSVSTLKIQRTERGDSAVYLCASSLTEGQGTQYFGPGTRLLVL.

This chain uses TRBV7-9 with TRBJ2-5; TRBD1 matches 7 bases. With V trimmed by 4 bases and J by 5 bases, 7 bases remained unmatched. CDR1 SEHNR and CDR2 FQNEAQ come from the germline V gene (reference sequence). The CDR3 is made up of 14 amino acids. The DNA for the CDR3 is TGTGCCAGCAGCTCCGACAGGGATGGGGAGACCCAGTACTTC. Amino acids: CASSSDRDGETQYF.

This clone was recorded a few times. The genes are TRBV5-4 and TRBJ2-1; D may be TRBD1 or TRBD2 (5 bases each). This CDR3 has 11 amino acids. Germline values: CDR1 SGHNT, CDR2 YYREEE (reference sequence). The CDR3 reads CACRAGNEQFF. The CDR3 coding sequence is TGTGCTTGCAGGGCGGGCAATGAGCAGTTCTTC.

This clone appeared a few times. The V call is TRBV29-1, the J call TRBJ2-3; maybe TRBD2 (6 bases). Trimming left V 7 bases short and J 2 bases short, with 10 bases between. CDR3 length equals 12 residues. Germline-derived CDR1 and CDR2 are SQVTM and ANQGSEA. Here the CDR3 reads CSAAGLTDTQYF. CDR3 coding DNA: TGCAGCGCCGCGGGACTCACAGATACGCAGTATTTT.

The chain has TRBV4-1 and TRBJ2-1; D gene unclear. The V end was cut by 1 base, the J end by 4 bases, with 11 bases between. The CDR3 runs 15 residues. The germline V gene encodes CDR1 MGHRA and CDR2 YSYEKL. CDR3 sequence (DNA): TGCGCCAGCAGCCAAGGGCCACATTTTTACAATGAGCAGTTCTTC. Protein: CASSQGPHFYNEQFF.

The chain uses TRBV7-8 and TRBJ1-1, with D possibly being TRBD1 (5 bases). Per germline, CDR1 SGHVS and CDR2 FQNEAQ. This CDR3 contains 13 residues. Trimming shortened V by 4 bases and J by 6 bases, and 12 bases separated the two germline ends. The CDR3 DNA reads as TGTGCCAGCAGCTCAGGGTCACTGCCTGAAGCTTTCTTT. Residues: CASSSGSLPEAFF.

This clone was picked up a small number of times. The CDR3: CASSTGRGFSNQPQHF. In DNA form, the CDR3 reads TGTGCCAGTAGTACGGGCCGGGGCTTCTCCAATCAGCCCCAGCATTTT. The V and J genes are TRBV19 and TRBJ1-5; D might be TRBD1 (5 bases). This CDR3 is 16 amino acids long. Looked up from germline, CDR1 is LNHDA and CDR2 is SQIVND (reference sequence). V was shortened by 4 bases and J by 3 bases, with 16 bases between the two germline ends.

This clone was counted a few times. The gene calls are TRBV6-5 and TRBJ1-1, with D perhaps TRBD1 (5 bases). V gave up 0 bases and J gave up 4 bases, with 9 bases separating them. The CDR3 spans 14 residues. Per the germline V gene, CDR1 is MNHEY and CDR2 is SVGAGI. The CDR3, as DNA: TGTGCCAGCAGTTACTCGACGGGGACCACTGAAGCTTTCTTT. It codes for CASSYSTGTTEAFF.

The chain carries TRBV9 and TRBJ2-2; 7 bases align to TRBD1. Per the germline V gene, CDR1 is SGDLS and CDR2 is YYNGEE. The length of the CDR3 is 15 residues. The V segment lost 0 bases and the J segment 12 bases; nucleotides outside the gene matches: 11. The CDR3 spells CASSVASVEGAKLFF. The CDR3 bases are TGTGCCAGCAGCGTAGCGTCGGTTGAGGGGGCGAAGCTGTTTTTT.

There are a few counts of this clone. The chain links TRBV6-5 to TRBJ2-7, with TRBD1 matching 7 bases. V trimming: 5 bases; J trimming: 4 bases; junction bases outside the gene matches: 8. The CDR3 totals 14 residues. CDR1 and CDR2 from the germline V gene are MNHEY and SVGAGI. CDR3 in amino acids: CASSRDRATYEQYF. The CDR3 DNA reads as TGTGCCAGCAGTCGGGACAGAGCGACATACGAGCAGTACTTC.